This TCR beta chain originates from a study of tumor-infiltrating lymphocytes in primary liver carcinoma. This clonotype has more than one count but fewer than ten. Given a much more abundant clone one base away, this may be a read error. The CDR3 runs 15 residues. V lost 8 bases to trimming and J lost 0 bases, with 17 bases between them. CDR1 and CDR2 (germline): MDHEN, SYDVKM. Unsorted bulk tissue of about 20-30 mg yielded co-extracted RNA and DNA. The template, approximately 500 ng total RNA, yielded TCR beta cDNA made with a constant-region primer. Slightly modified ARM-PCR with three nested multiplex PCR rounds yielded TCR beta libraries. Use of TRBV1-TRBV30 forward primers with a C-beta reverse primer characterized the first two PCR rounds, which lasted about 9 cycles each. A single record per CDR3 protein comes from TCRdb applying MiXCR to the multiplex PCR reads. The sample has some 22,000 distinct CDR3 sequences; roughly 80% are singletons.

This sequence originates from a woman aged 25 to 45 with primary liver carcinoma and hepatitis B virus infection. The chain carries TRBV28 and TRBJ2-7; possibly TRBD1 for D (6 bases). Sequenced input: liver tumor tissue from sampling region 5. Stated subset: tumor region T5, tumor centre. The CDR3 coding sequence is TGTGCCAGCTGTCCGTACAGGGTCCACTCCTACGAGCAGTACTTC. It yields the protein CASCPYRVHSYEQYF.